This T cell receptor (beta chain) originates from a study of OX40 agonist ivuxolimab in advanced cancers. About the research overall: Treatment of patients was with ivuxolimab, an agonistic anti-OX40 (CD134) antibody. A diagnosis of hepatocellular carcinoma, melanoma, renal cell or head and neck cancer was present in dose-escalation patients.

This clone has a handful of counts. What it binds is not known. This table comes from immunoSEQ multiplex PCR, and its TCRdb copy is limited to in-frame clones, with some not included. The sample lists tens of thousands of clones; approximately 88% were seen once. The length of the CDR3 is 16 residues. The germline V gene encodes CDR1 MNHEY and CDR2 SVGAGI. V gave up 2 bases and J gave up 0 bases, with 13 bases separating them. Study results and limitations: Expanded clones belonging to CD8+ T cells outnumbered, on average, those of CD4+. The authors also found low normalized T-cell clonal expansion in some nonresponders.

The rearrangement joins TRBV6-5 to TRBJ1-1, with no clear D. The material was CD4+ or CD8+ T cells sorted from blood, obtained in a trial of the OX40 agonist ivuxolimab. The clonotype was recovered from an adult with an advanced solid tumor such as melanoma, head and neck, liver or kidney cancer. The CDR3 DNA is TGTGCCAGCAGTTACGTCTCAGCTCACATGAACACTGAAGCTTTCTTT. Translation: CASSYVSAHMNTEAFF.